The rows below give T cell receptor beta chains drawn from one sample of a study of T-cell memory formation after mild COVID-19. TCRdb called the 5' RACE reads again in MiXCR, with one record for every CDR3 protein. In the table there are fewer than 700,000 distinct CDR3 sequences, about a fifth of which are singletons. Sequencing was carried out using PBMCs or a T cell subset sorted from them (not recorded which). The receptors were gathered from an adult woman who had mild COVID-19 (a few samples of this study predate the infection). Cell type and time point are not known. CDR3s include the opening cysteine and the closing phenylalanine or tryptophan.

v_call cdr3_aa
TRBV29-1 CSVERWGARGTEAFF
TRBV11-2 CASFSLARKGDTQYF
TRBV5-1 CASSPPASGETQYF
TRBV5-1 CASSLGYTPRRETQYF
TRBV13 CASSPLGDREQYF
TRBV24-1 CATSDTYGAFQETQYF
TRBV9 CASSVGEYGQFF
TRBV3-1 CASSQEDSGTQETQYF
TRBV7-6 CASGGGTTYEQYF
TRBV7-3 CASSFTGARETQYF
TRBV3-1 CASSQVGTSGAETSEQYF
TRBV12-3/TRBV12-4 CASRTDRAYGYTF
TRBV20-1 CSARDWHRTGDAYNSPLHF
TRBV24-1 CATSDLTAEVLNEQFF